These T cell receptor beta chains were read from a single sample in a study of blood T cell repertoires in COVID-19. The method was immunoSEQ multiplex PCR; TCRdb's version includes in-frame clones alone and lacks a portion of them. The sample has 300,000 to 500,000 clones, more than 75% seen once; the top ten hold more than 0.85%. The specimen sequenced was PBMCs or T cells enriched from blood (not recorded which). These receptors were taken from a woman aged 25 to 39 with acute COVID-19. CDR3s include the opening cysteine and the closing phenylalanine or tryptophan. Each record gives: J gene, D gene, V gene, clone size, CDR3 DNA, CDR3 protein. D genes are given only for firm matches. For some rows the clone size is stated as once, few or many, or as a class when expanded; others skip it.

J: TRBJ2-5
D: .
V: TRBV9
size: .
DNA: TGTGCCAGCAGCGCACGGCAGGGAGGAGAGACCCAGTACTTC
CDR3: CASSARQGGETQYF

J: TRBJ2-3
D: TRBD2
V: TRBV11-1
size: .
DNA: TGTGCCAGCAGCTCTAGCGGATATACGCAGTATTTT
CDR3: CASSSSGYTQYF

J: TRBJ1-2
D: .
V: TRBV30
size: .
DNA: TGTGCCTGGAGTTCTCGAGGACAAAAGTTTAACTATGGCTACACCTTC
CDR3: CAWSSRGQKFNYGYTF

J: TRBJ2-1
D: TRBD1
V: TRBV24-1
size: .
DNA: TGTGCCACCGTCGGACAGGGGTCCCGCTCCTACAATGAGCAGTTCTTC
CDR3: CATVGQGSRSYNEQFF

J: TRBJ2-1
D: TRBD2
V: TRBV7-9
size: .
DNA: TGTGCCATTATGACGGGACTAGCCGCGTGGTACAATGAGCAGTTCTTC
CDR3: CAIMTGLAAWYNEQFF

J: TRBJ2-3
D: .
V: TRBV9
size: .
DNA: TGTGCCAGCAGCGTAGATATGGAGGGATTCACAGATACGCAGTATTTT
CDR3: CASSVDMEGFTDTQYF

J: TRBJ2-7
D: TRBD1
V: TRBV6-2/TRBV6-3
size: few
DNA: TGTGCCAGCAGTCAACCGACAGGGGGATACTACGAGCAGTACTTC
CDR3: CASSQPTGGYYEQYF

J: TRBJ2-1
D: TRBD2
V: TRBV6-4
size: .
DNA: TGTGCCAGCAGTGACGGGGGGGAACCCTACAATGAGCAGTTCTTC
CDR3: CASSDGGEPYNEQFF

J: TRBJ1-1
D: .
V: TRBV3-1/TRBV3-2
size: .
DNA: TGTGCCAGCAGCCAAGATACGGAGAGGACTGAAGCTTTCTTT
CDR3: CASSQDTERTEAFF

J: TRBJ2-6
D: .
V: TRBV12-2
size: .
DNA: TGTGCAAGTCGCTTAAGACTCATTTCAGACGGCAGCTCTGGGGCCAACGTCCTGACTTTC
CDR3: CASRLRLISDGSSGANVLTF

J: TRBJ1-2
D: .
V: TRBV6-4
size: once
DNA: TGTGCCAGCAGTGAGTTCCAGGGAATTGGCTATGGCTACACCTTC
CDR3: CASSEFQGIGYGYTF

J: TRBJ2-7
D: .
V: TRBV27
size: .
DNA: TGTGCCAGCAGTTTAAGAGACATTAGCTACGAGCAGTACTTC
CDR3: CASSLRDISYEQYF

J: TRBJ2-3
D: .
V: TRBV7-3
size: once
DNA: TGTGCCAGCAGCCCCGGGGAAACTAGCACAGATACGCAGTATTTT
CDR3: CASSPGETSTDTQYF

J: TRBJ1-5
D: .
V: TRBV9
size: .
DNA: TGTGCCAGCAGCTCCCAGTATAGCAATCAGCCCCAGCATTTT
CDR3: CASSSQYSNQPQHF

J: TRBJ1-1
D: .
V: TRBV7-9
size: .
DNA: TGTGCCAGCAGCTCCAGTACCCACACTGAAGCTTTCTTT
CDR3: CASSSSTHTEAFF

J: TRBJ2-1
D: .
V: TRBV19
size: .
DNA: TGTGCCAGTAGTATAGATCCAGGCAGTCCCCCCTACAATGAGCAGTTCTTC
CDR3: CASSIDPGSPPYNEQFF

J: TRBJ2-7
D: TRBD2
V: TRBV27
size: .
DNA: TGTGCCAGCCCCCCGGGGGGGAACTTGCCCCCCGGCTCCTACGAGCAGTACTTC
CDR3: CASPPGGNLPPGSYEQYF

J: TRBJ2-2
D: .
V: TRBV7-3
size: .
DNA: TGTGCCAGCAGCTTAAACCGGGTTACCGCCGGGGAGCTGTTTTTT
CDR3: CASSLNRVTAGELFF

J: TRBJ1-2
D: .
V: TRBV9
size: .
DNA: TGTGCCAGCAGCGGACGACAGAGAGGAGGCTACACCTTC
CDR3: CASSGRQRGGYTF